One and the same sample provided the 9 T cell receptor beta chains below, sequenced in a study of OX40 agonist ivuxolimab in advanced cancers. Profiling relied on immunoSEQ multiplex PCR, and the TCRdb table lists in-frame clones only, not all of them. The data contain about 67,000 clones, over 70% of them singletons. Material: CD4+ or CD8+ T cells sorted from blood, obtained in a trial of the OX40 agonist ivuxolimab. Receptors originate from an adult with an advanced solid tumor such as melanoma, head and neck, liver or kidney cancer.

V is TRBV11-2 and J is TRBJ2-7, with D unresolved. CDR1 SGHAT and CDR2 FQNNGV come from the germline V gene. This CDR3 region has 14 residues. V lost 1 base to trimming and J lost 0 bases, with 7 bases between them. The CDR3 sequence is CASSLGTRSYEQYF. Written as DNA, the CDR3 is TGTGCCAGCAGCTTAGGCACTCGCTCCTACGAGCAGTACTTC.

The rearrangement links TRBV25-1 to TRBJ2-7; 9 nucleotides agree with TRBD2. The CDR3 is 15 amino acids. Looked up from germline, CDR1 is MGHDK and CDR2 is SYGVNS. The junction had 4 bases not matched to a gene; V was cut back by 1 base and J by 3 bases. The DNA for the CDR3 is TGTGCCAGCAGTGAATCTAGCGGGACCGTCTACGAGCAGTACTTC. Amino acids: CASSESSGTVYEQYF.

V and J are TRBV28 and TRBJ1-1; the D gene is possibly TRBD1 (5 bases). The germline gives CDR1 MDHEN, CDR2 SYDVKM. Trimming removed 11 bases at V and 4 bases at J, with 17 bases between. The CDR3 spans 13 residues. CDR3 in DNA: TGTGCCGGGTCCCGAGGGGCGGCCACTGAAGCTTTCTTT. Protein: CAGSRGAATEAFF.

This rearrangement joins TRBV28 to TRBJ1-6, with no clear D. CDR3 length: 15 residues. Between the trimmed V and J ends, which lost 2 bases and 5 bases, there was a span of 10 bases. Germline CDR1 and CDR2: MDHEN and SYDVKM. The CDR3 region is CASSLANPDNSPLHF. The CDR3 bases are TGTGCCAGCAGTTTAGCGAACCCTGATAATTCACCCCTCCACTTT.

J is TRBJ1-2 and V is TRBV28, with TRBD1 matching over 9 bases. Germline CDR1 MDHEN, CDR2 SYDVKM. V lost 3 bases, J lost 7 bases, and 9 bases stayed unmatched. The CDR3 runs 15 residues. The CDR3 spells CASSFEQGARGGYTF. The CDR3 coding sequence is TGTGCCAGCAGTTTTGAACAGGGGGCGAGAGGTGGCTACACCTTC.

The rearrangement links TRBV21-1 to TRBJ2-1; TRBD2 is the table's D call, not checked against the DNA. TRBV21-1 is a pseudogene. The length of the CDR3 is 15 residues. CDR3 region: CASSILTSGGHQFVF. Written as DNA, the CDR3 is TGTGCCAGCAGCATATTGACTAGCGGGGGCCACCAGTTTGTCTTC.

This sequence joins TRBV27 and TRBJ1-1; 8 bases agree with TRBD1. The CDR3 runs to 14 residues. The V gene's germline CDR1 is MNHEY and CDR2 SMNVEV (reference sequence). Trimming at V came to 5 bases and at J to 11 bases, leaving 13 bases not matched to a gene. In DNA form, the CDR3 reads TGTGCCAGCAGTCCTGGACAGGGTATAGGGGTGGCTTTCTTT. Amino acids: CASSPGQGIGVAFF.

The chain uses TRBV25-1 and TRBJ2-5; D uncertain. The CDR3 totals 14 residues. CDR1 and CDR2 (germline): MGHDK, SYGVNS. Trimming cost V 5 bases and J 2 bases, with 12 bases left between them. The CDR3 loop is CASSFGGGQETQYF. The CDR3, as DNA: TGTGCCAGCAGTTTTGGTGGCGGACAAGAGACCCAGTACTTC.

This clone showed up just once. The rearrangement joins TRBV14 to TRBJ1-4; the D gene is possibly TRBD1 (5 bases). The germline V gene encodes CDR1 SGHDN and CDR2 FVKESK. Trimming removed 4 bases at V and 6 bases at J, with 18 bases between. CDR3 length: 16 amino acids. The CDR3 loop reads CASSLFSGTVDEKLFF. Here the CDR3 DNA reads TGTGCCAGCAGCCTTTTTTCCGGGACTGTAGATGAAAAACTGTTTTTT.